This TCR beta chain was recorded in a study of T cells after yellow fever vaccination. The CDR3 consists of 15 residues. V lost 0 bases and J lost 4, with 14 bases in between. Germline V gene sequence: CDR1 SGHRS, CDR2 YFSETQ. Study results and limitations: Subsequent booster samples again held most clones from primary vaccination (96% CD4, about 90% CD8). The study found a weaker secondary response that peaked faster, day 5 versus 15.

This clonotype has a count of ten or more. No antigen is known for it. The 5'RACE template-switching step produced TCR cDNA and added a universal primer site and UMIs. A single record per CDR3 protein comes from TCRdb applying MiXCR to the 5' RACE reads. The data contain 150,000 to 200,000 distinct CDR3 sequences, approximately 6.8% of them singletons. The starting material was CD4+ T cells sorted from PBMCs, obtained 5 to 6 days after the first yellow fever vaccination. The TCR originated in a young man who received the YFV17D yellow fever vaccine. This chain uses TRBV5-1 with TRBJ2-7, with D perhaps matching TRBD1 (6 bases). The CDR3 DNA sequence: TGCGCCAGCAGCTTGGCGGCAGGGGATGCGTACGAGCAGTACTTC. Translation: CASSLAAGDAYEQYF.